The following is a T cell receptor beta chain sequence with its context. The data originate from a study of T cell changes during pregnancy in multiple sclerosis. Losses at the gene ends were 3 bases for V and 3 bases for J; bases not matched to a gene: 7. The CDR3 totals 14 residues. The germline gives CDR1 SQVTM, CDR2 ANQGSEA. Profiling relied on immunoSEQ multiplex PCR, and the TCRdb table lists in-frame clones only, not all of them. The sample lists 40,000 to 60,000 clones; about 92% were seen once. The sample consisted of CD4+ T cells from peripheral blood mononuclear cells, taken in the third trimester of pregnancy. The clonotype was recovered from a female donor with multiple sclerosis, enrolled in a pregnancy study. The chain recombines TRBV29-1 with TRBJ2-7; TRBD1 matches 8 bases. In DNA, the CDR3 is TGCAGCGTTGACCCCGGACAGGGCGGCTACGAGCAGTACTTC. It translates to CSVDPGQGGYEQYF.